What follows are 29 T cell receptor beta chains derived from one specimen sequenced in a study of HIV-infected patients and healthy controls. One entry per CDR3 protein, called by TCRdb with MiXCR from the 5' RACE reads. This sample yields 18,000 or so distinct CDR3 sequences, of which roughly 19% are seen a single time; around a third belongs to the top ten. The sequencing input was CD8+ T cells from blood. Receptors originate from a human donor in good health.

The sample holds many counts of this clonotype. The chain carries TRBV7-9 and TRBJ2-1; possible D gene TRBD2, 5 bases. The CDR3 is 13 amino acids. Germline V lookup: CDR1 SEHNR, CDR2 FQNEAQ (reference sequence). The V and J ends lost 2 bases and 5 bases respectively, with 7 bases between them. CDR3 in DNA: TGTGCCAGCAGCTTAACGGGGAACAATGAGCAGTTCTTC. Protein sequence: CASSLTGNNEQFF.

This clonotype was seen only a few times. This chain joins TRBV9 and TRBJ2-4; D gene uncertain. This CDR3 region has 16 residues. The germline CDR1 and CDR2 sequences are SGDLS and YYNGEE. Between the trimmed V and J ends, which lost 0 bases and 3 bases, there was a span of 13 bases. The CDR3 region has the DNA TGTGCCAGCAGCGTAGCCCCCGACCGCAGCAAAAACATTCAGTACTTC. It codes for CASSVAPDRSKNIQYF.

This chain links TRBV7-8 with TRBJ2-3; no firm D call. CDR1 and CDR2 (germline): SGHVS, FQNEAQ. This CDR3 has 15 amino acids. V lost 1 base to trimming and J lost 1 base, with 9 bases between them. The CDR3 nucleotides are TGTGCCAGCAGCTTAGAGGATCCCCGCACAGATACGCAGTATTTT. This codes for CASSLEDPRTDTQYF. Combining the CDR3 with reference TRBV7-8 and TRBJ2-3 gives the whole variable domain GAGVSQSPRYKVAKRGQDVALRCDPISGHVSLFWYQQALGQGPEFLTYFQNEAQLDKSGLPSDRFFAERPEGSVSTLKIQRTQQEDSAVYLCASSLEDPRTDTQYFGPGTRLTVL.

This clonotype was picked up a small number of times. V gene TRBV6-5 combines with J gene TRBJ1-1, with TRBD1 matching over 7 bases. The trim removed 0 bases at V and 0 bases at J, leaving 4 bases unmatched. CDR1 is MNHEY, CDR2 SVGAGI, per germline. The length of the CDR3 is 16 residues. CDR3 loop: CASSYSRTGMNTEAFF. The CDR3 DNA reads as TGTGCCAGCAGTTACTCCCGGACAGGAATGAACACTGAAGCTTTCTTT.

This clonotype has a single count. The chain combines TRBV15 with TRBJ1-2, with D hard to call. Trimming pared 3 bases from V and 4 bases from J, leaving 21 bases between. The CDR3 loop spans 17 amino acids. Germline-derived CDR1 and CDR2 are LNHNV and YYDKDF (reference sequence). The CDR3 sequence is CATSRRPGPVGSYGYTF. The CDR3 nucleotides are TGTGCCACCAGCAGGAGACCGGGCCCGGTGGGAAGCTATGGCTACACCTTC.

This clonotype has only a few counts. The chain recombines TRBV11-2 with TRBJ1-2; D ambiguous. Germline V gene data show CDR1 as SGHAT and CDR2 as FQNNGV. Trimming took 3 bases from V and 1 from J, leaving 15 bases between them. CDR3 size: 16 residues. The CDR3 sequence: CASSLNPGDINYGYTF. CDR3 in DNA: TGTGCCAGCAGCTTGAACCCAGGCGACATTAACTATGGCTACACCTTC.

The J gene is TRBJ1-5, the V gene TRBV15; TRBD1 matches at 7 bases. The CDR3 is 16 residues long. Germline loops: CDR1 LNHNV, CDR2 YYDKDF (reference sequence). Trimming cost V 5 bases and J 1 base; bases outside gene matches: 8. CDR3 sequence reads: CATSSGRGQSNQPQHF. CDR3 in DNA: TGTGCCACCAGCTCCGGAAGGGGGCAGAGCAATCAGCCCCAGCATTTT.

This clonotype was counted at least ten times. This sequence joins TRBV27 and TRBJ2-4; perhaps D is TRBD1 or TRBD2 (5 bases each). Germline CDR1 MNHEY, CDR2 SMNVEV (reference sequence). Between the trimmed V and J ends, which lost 4 bases and 7 bases, there was a span of 14 bases. The CDR3 totals 14 residues. The CDR3 spells CASSSGTILNIQYF. CDR3 DNA sequence: TGTGCCAGCAGTTCCGGGACCATTCTTAACATTCAGTACTTC.

This clonotype was observed many times. The chain uses TRBV7-8 and TRBJ2-7; 7 bases are shared with TRBD2. The V and J ends lost 1 base and 3 bases, in that order; junction bases with no gene match: 6. This CDR3 contains 15 residues. Germline values: CDR1 SGHVS, CDR2 FQNEAQ. In DNA form, the CDR3 reads TGTGCCAGCAGCTTAGTCGCTAGCGGCAGCTACGAGCAGTACTTC. Translated, it gives CASSLVASGSYEQYF.

Note on this clonotype: No conserved phenylalanine or tryptophan is present at the end of the CDR3, so a read error is the likely explanation. The chain uses TRBV12-3 or TRBV12-4 and TRBJ1-1; the D is unclear. V lost 2 bases and J lost 0, with 4 bases in between. CDR3 length: 13 amino acids. This CDR3 is CASSLNLNTEAFL. The CDR3 DNA reads TGTGCCAGCAGTTTAAATCTGAACACTGAAGCTTTCCTT.

The chain is built from TRBV2 and TRBJ1-2; TRBD1 matches at 8 bases. The germline V gene has CDR1 SNHLY and CDR2 FYNNEI. This CDR3 spans 15 amino acids. The J segment lost 4 bases and the V segment lost 2 bases, leaving 6 bases of the junction unmatched. The DNA for the CDR3 is TGTGCCAGCAGTGAAAGACAGGGGCTGGGCTATGGCTACACCTTC. This gives the protein CASSERQGLGYGYTF.

Only a few counts were recorded for this clonotype. The chain joins TRBV6-2 or TRBV6-3 to TRBJ2-2; the D is unclear. CDR3 length equals 13 residues. From germline, CDR1 is MNHEY and CDR2 SVGEGT. V was pared by 4 bases and J by 6 bases, with 9 bases between. CDR3 coding DNA: TGTGCCAGCAGTTCCCAGTTGGCCGGGGAGCTGTTTTTT. Encoded protein: CASSSQLAGELFF.

V gene TRBV12-3 or TRBV12-4 combines with J gene TRBJ2-4, with D uncertain. V dropped 5 bases and J dropped 0 bases, with 14 bases sitting between them. The CDR3 is 16 residues long. The CDR3 coding sequence is TGTGCCAGCAGTGCCGAGGAAGGGAAAGCCAAAAACATTCAGTACTTC. Protein product: CASSAEEGKAKNIQYF.

There are many counts of this clonotype. The chain joins TRBV7-3 to TRBJ1-6, with a tentative D call TRBD1 (6 bases). The length of the CDR3 is 17 residues. In germline, CDR1 is SGHTA, CDR2 FQGTGA. V lost 5 bases and J 3 bases, leaving 17 bases between the germline ends. CDR3 coding DNA: TGTGCCAGCAGCCAACCACAGGGTTGGTTCTATAATTCACCCCTCCACTTT. Translated: CASSQPQGWFYNSPLHF.

This rearrangement joins TRBV20-1 to TRBJ2-5, with D tentatively TRBD2 (5 bases). V was clipped by 0 bases and J by 2 bases, with 22 bases between them. Germline V gene lookup returns CDR1 DFQATT and CDR2 SNEGSKA (reference sequence). CDR3 length equals 18 residues. CDR3 sequence reads: CSARDYSKAGMTQETQYF. DNA of the CDR3: TGCAGTGCTAGAGATTACTCTAAGGCGGGCATGACACAAGAGACCCAGTACTTC.

This clonotype was seen at least ten times. This chain connects TRBV7-9 to TRBJ2-7; 7 bases align to TRBD2. The J segment lost 3 bases and the V segment lost 1 base, leaving 12 bases of the junction unmatched. The CDR3 has 17 amino acids. Per germline, CDR1 SEHNR and CDR2 FQNEAQ (reference sequence). The chain's CDR3 is CASSLVASGHPSYEQYF. CDR3 DNA sequence: TGTGCCAGCAGCTTAGTGGCTAGCGGACACCCCAGCTACGAGCAGTACTTC.

This clonotype appeared many times. This rearrangement joins TRBV7-4 to TRBJ2-3; a weak D match, TRBD1 (6 bases). Germline V gene lookup returns CDR1 SGHVT and CDR2 SQSDAQ. This CDR3 spans 15 amino acids. Trimming stripped 5 bases from V and 0 bases from J, with 12 bases between. In DNA, the CDR3 is TGTGCCAGCAGCCCCCGGACAGTTAGCACAGATACGCAGTATTTT. It yields the protein CASSPRTVSTDTQYF.

The table lists this clonotype with many counts. The chain has TRBV5-4 and TRBJ2-3; no clear D. V lost 0 bases to trimming and J lost 3 bases, with 2 bases between them. Germline loops: CDR1 SGHNT, CDR2 YYREEE (reference sequence). The CDR3 has 12 residues. CDR3 DNA: TGTGCCAGCAGCTTGGATACAGATACGCAGTATTTT. Amino acid sequence: CASSLDTDTQYF.

The chain recombines TRBV13 with TRBJ2-7; unclear D gene. The CDR3 contains 15 residues. V lost 2 bases and J lost 0, with 11 bases in between. CDR1 is PRHDT and CDR2 is FYEKMQ in the germline V gene (reference sequence). Here the CDR3 DNA reads TGTGCCAGCAGCTTAAAAGGAGAGAACTCCTACGAGCAGTACTTC. Amino acid sequence: CASSLKGENSYEQYF.

The rearrangement joins TRBV3-1 to TRBJ1-1; D is unclear. The CDR3 extends over 15 amino acids. Germline V gene sequence: CDR1 LGHDT, CDR2 YNNKEL (reference sequence). The germline V and J ends were trimmed by 4 bases and 1 base, with 13 bases remaining between them. CDR3 sequence (DNA): TGTGCCAGCAGCCCGTCGTTGCGTGGGAACACTGAAGCTTTCTTT. Its protein is CASSPSLRGNTEAFF.

This clonotype has only a few counts. This chain connects TRBV19 to TRBJ1-5; D is unclear. The CDR3 length is 17 residues. Trimming removed 6 bases at V and 3 bases at J, with 21 bases between. CDR1 is LNHDA, CDR2 SQIVND, per germline (reference sequence). CDR3 in amino acids: CASRGRGYRFFNQPQHF. The CDR3 nucleotides are TGTGCCAGTAGGGGCCGTGGGTACCGATTTTTCAATCAGCCCCAGCATTTT.

This clonotype has a count of ten or more. The gene calls are TRBV4-1 and TRBJ1-2, with 7 bases aligning to TRBD1. Germline values: CDR1 MGHRA, CDR2 YSYEKL. V dropped 4 bases and J dropped 3; count of bases not matched to a gene: 8. This CDR3 contains 15 residues. This CDR3 reads CASSPTLTGHYGYTF. CDR3 DNA: TGCGCCAGCAGCCCCACCTTGACAGGGCACTATGGCTACACCTTC.

This clonotype occurred many times. DNA of the CDR3: TGTGCCAGCAGGGTACTAGCGGGGGCCTCTGGGGCCAACGTCCTGACTTTC. It translates to CASRVLAGASGANVLTF. The rearrangement links TRBV2 to TRBJ2-6; 11 bases fit TRBD2. Looked up from germline, CDR1 is SNHLY and CDR2 is FYNNEI. Unmatched junction bases numbered 4, after V lost 6 bases and J lost 0 bases. The length of the CDR3 is 17 residues.

The genes are TRBV20-1 and TRBJ1-5, with 8 bases that match TRBD1. CDR1 is DFQATT, CDR2 SNEGSKA, per germline (reference sequence). This CDR3 is 15 amino acids long. V gave up 0 bases and J gave up 4 bases; unmatched junction bases: 5. This CDR3 reads CSARDTQGANQPQHF. CDR3 DNA: TGCAGTGCTAGAGATACCCAGGGGGCGAATCAGCCCCAGCATTTT.

This clonotype was found many times. The chain joins TRBV10-2 to TRBJ2-3; 9 bases fit TRBD2. The length of the CDR3 is 17 residues. Germline V gene sequence: CDR1 WSHSY, CDR2 SAAADI. The V gene end was trimmed by 0 bases and the J gene end by 3 bases; junction bases not matched to a gene: 7. CDR3 nucleotides: TGCGCCAGCAGTGAGTCTCGCGGGGGGGCCGGGACAGATACGCAGTATTTT. It specifies CASSESRGGAGTDTQYF.

This chain links TRBV25-1 with TRBJ1-2; D is undetermined. Trimming took 6 bases from V and 2 from J, leaving 7 bases between them. CDR1 is MGHDK, CDR2 SYGVNS, per germline. The CDR3 has 12 amino acids. CDR3 residues: CASRPGNYGYTF. CDR3 DNA sequence: TGTGCCAGCAGGCCAGGAAACTATGGCTACACCTTC.

This clonotype occurred a few times. V and J are TRBV5-1 and TRBJ1-2; D is ambiguous. The length of the CDR3 is 11 residues. CDR1 SGHRS and CDR2 YFSETQ come from the germline V gene. The germline V and J ends were trimmed by 0 bases and 9 bases, with 6 bases remaining between them. The CDR3 coding sequence is TGCGCCAGCAGCTTGGACGGAAGCTACACCTTC. This gives the protein CASSLDGSYTF.

The chain couples TRBV11-2 to TRBJ1-1; 7 bases line up with TRBD1. Losses at the gene ends were 2 bases for V and 1 base for J; bases not matched to a gene: 4. Germline loops: CDR1 SGHAT, CDR2 FQNNGV. This CDR3 spans 15 amino acids. CDR3 sequence: CASSLISGGNTEAFF. DNA for the CDR3: TGTGCCAGCAGCTTAATCTCAGGGGGGAACACTGAAGCTTTCTTT.

The V and J genes are TRBV2 and TRBJ1-1, with D possibly matching TRBD1 (5 bases). With 1 base removed from V and 1 base from J, the gap between germline ends came to 19 bases. The CDR3 covers 18 residues. In germline, CDR1 is SNHLY, CDR2 FYNNEI. Written as DNA, the CDR3 is TGTGCCAGCAGTGAAGTCGTTCCGGGGACTTGGTCGAACACTGAAGCTTTCTTT. Its translation is CASSEVVPGTWSNTEAFF.